The clone carrying this T cell receptor (delta chain) was observed a few times. Antigen unknown. The record originates from a study of Vδ1+ human thymocytes. Extracted RNA was reverse transcribed into cDNA. Pooled V-gene forward primers with one constant-region reverse primer generated the CDR3 amplicons by multiplex PCR. TCRdb re-identified clones in the multiplex PCR reads via CATT. This sample carries 80,000 or so delta-chain clones, about 35% of them seen once, and the ten largest clones take 0.2% to 0.3%. Overall study findings and caveats: Thymic TRG and TRD repertoires appeared highly polyclonal, with Gaussian CDR3 length distributions. The authors advised highly purified populations and single-cell validation.

After alphabeta T cell depletion, CD3+ Vdelta1+ Vdelta2- thymocytes were sorted. Sorted Vdelta1+ thymocytes were about 97% to 99.6% pure. The CDR3 runs to 22 residues. V lost 3 bases, J lost 5 bases, and 25 bases stayed unmatched. From germline, CDR1 is TSWWSYY and CDR2 QGS. The sequence was collected from a boy less than two years old who had congenital heart surgery. The V and J genes are TRDV1 and TRDJ1, with TRDD3 matching 12 bases. Sequenced sample: Vdelta1+ gamma-delta thymocytes from the thymus. Subset denoted: FACS-sorted CD3+ TCRalphabeta- TCRVdelta1+ TCRVdelta2- thymocytes. CDR3: CALGDPRRFFGRTGGYPDKLIF. CDR3 nucleotides: TGTGCTCTTGGGGACCCTAGGCGGTTTTTTGGTCGTACTGGGGGATACCCGGATAAACTCATCTTT.